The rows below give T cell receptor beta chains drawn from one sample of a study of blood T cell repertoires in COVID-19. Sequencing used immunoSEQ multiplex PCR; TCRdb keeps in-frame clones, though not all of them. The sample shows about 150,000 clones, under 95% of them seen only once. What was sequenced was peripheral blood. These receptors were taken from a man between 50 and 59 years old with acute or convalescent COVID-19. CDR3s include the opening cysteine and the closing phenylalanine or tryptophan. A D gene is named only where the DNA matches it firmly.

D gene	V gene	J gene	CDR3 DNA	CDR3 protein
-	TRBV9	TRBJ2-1	TGTGCCAGCAGCGCGGAGACTAGTGTCGATGAGCAGTTCTTC	CASSAETSVDEQFF
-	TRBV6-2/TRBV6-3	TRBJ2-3	TGTGCCAGCAGTTACCTTGGACAGAGAGGAGATACGCAGTATTTT	CASSYLGQRGDTQYF
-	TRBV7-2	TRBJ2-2	TGTGCCAGCAGCCCGGGCCCCAGGGGGGCCGGGGAGCTGTTTTTT	CASSPGPRGAGELFF
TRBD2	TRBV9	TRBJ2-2	TGTGCCAGCAGCGATAGCGGGAGGGTAAACACCGGGGAGCTGTTTTTT	CASSDSGRVNTGELFF
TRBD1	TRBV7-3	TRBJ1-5	TGTGCCAGCAGTCAAACCGGGACAGGTAATCAGCCCCAGCATTTT	CASSQTGTGNQPQHF
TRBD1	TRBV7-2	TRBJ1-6	TGTGCCAGCAGCTCCGGACAGGGGAGCTCCTATAATTCACCCCTCCACTTT	CASSSGQGSSYNSPLHF
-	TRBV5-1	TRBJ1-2	TGCGCCAGCAGCTACCAAGGGGGTTATGGCTACACCTTC	CASSYQGGYGYTF
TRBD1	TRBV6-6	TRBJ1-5	TGTGCCAGCAAAAGGGGGCCCAATCAGCCCCAGCATTTT	CASKRGPNQPQHF
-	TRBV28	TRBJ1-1	TGTGCCAGCAGTTTATTATTGGGAGGGGGGAACACTGAAGCTTTCTTT	CASSLLLGGGNTEAFF
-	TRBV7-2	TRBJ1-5	TGTGCCAGCATCCCGGACATATATAGCAATCAGCCCCAGCATTTT	CASIPDIYSNQPQHF